The clone carrying this TCR beta chain has just one count. This record comes from a study of blood T cell repertoires in COVID-19. Overall study context: Nucleic acid was either cDNA or gDNA, and it came from T cells, B-cell-depleted T cells, or PBMCs.

Assay: immunoSEQ multiplex PCR; the TCRdb copy retains only in-frame clones and omits some. This sample has 200,000 to 300,000 clones, with 90% found just once. The CDR3 sequence is 14 residues long. Per the germline V gene, CDR1 is MGHDK and CDR2 is SYGVNS. V was clipped by 3 bases and J by 5 bases; unmatched bases: 4. The clonotype comes from a woman aged 40-49 years with acute or convalescent COVID-19. The specimen was peripheral blood. The chain combines TRBV25-1 with TRBJ2-3; TRBD2 matches 8 bases. Here the CDR3 reads CASSDPGGVDTQYF. For the CDR3, the DNA is TGTGCCAGCAGTGATCCCGGGGGGGTAGATACGCAGTATTTT.